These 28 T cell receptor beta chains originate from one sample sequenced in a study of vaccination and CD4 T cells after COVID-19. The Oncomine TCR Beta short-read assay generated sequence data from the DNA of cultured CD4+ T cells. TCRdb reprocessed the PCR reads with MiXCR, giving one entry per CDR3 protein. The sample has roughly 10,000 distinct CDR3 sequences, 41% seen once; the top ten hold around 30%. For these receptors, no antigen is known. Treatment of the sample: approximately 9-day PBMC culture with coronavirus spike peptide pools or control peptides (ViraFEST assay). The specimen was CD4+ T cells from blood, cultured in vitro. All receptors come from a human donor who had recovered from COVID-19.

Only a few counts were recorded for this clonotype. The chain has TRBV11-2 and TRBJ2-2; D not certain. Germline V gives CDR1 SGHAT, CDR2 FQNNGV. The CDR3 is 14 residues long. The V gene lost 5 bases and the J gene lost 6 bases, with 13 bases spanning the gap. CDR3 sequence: CASSGDRMSGELFF. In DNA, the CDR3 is TGTGCCAGCAGCGGCGACCGGATGTCCGGGGAGCTGTTTTTT.

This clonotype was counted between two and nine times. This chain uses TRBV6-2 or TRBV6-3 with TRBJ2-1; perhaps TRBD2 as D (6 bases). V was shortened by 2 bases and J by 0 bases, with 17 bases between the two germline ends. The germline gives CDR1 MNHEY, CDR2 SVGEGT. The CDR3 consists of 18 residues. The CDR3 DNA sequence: TGTGCCAGCAGTTACGTTGAACGGAGGGCCAACTCCTACAATGAGCAGTTCTTC. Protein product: CASSYVERRANSYNEQFF.

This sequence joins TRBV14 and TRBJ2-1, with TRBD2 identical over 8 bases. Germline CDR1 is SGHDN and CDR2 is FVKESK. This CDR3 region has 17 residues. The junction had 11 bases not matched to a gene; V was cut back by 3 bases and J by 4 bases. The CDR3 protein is CASSHTLAGERYNEQFF. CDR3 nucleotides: TGTGCCAGCAGCCATACGCTAGCGGGTGAGAGATACAATGAGCAGTTCTTC.

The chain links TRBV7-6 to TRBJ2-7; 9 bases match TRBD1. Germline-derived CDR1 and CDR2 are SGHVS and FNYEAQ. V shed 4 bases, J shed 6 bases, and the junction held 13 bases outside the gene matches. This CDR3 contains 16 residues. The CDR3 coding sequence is TGTGCCAGCAGCTCCCCGAGGGGAGTGACAGGGGGCGAGCAGTACTTC. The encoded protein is CASSSPRGVTGGEQYF.

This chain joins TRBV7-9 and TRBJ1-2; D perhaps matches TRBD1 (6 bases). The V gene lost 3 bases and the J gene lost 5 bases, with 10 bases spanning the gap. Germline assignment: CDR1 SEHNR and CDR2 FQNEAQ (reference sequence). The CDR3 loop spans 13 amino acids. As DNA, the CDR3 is TGTGCCAGCAGCTTTTGGCAGGGGTATGGCTACACCTTC. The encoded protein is CASSFWQGYGYTF.

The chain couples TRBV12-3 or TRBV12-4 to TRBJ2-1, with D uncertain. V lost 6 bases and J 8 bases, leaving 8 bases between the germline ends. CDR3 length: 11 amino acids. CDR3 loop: CASSVVYEQFF. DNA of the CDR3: TGTGCCAGCAGCGTAGTCTATGAGCAGTTCTTC.

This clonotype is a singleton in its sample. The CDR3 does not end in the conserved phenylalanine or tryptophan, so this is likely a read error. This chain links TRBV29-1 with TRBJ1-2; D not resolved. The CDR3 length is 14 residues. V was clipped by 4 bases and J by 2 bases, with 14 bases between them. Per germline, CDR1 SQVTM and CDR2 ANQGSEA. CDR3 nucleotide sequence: TGCAGCGTTGGCGTTCCGGGTAGGAACTATGGCTACACCTCC. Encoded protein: CSVGVPGRNYGYTS.

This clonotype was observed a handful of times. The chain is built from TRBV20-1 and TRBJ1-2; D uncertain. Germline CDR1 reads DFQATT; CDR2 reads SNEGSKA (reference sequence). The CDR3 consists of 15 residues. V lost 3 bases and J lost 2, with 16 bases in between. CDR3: CSASVRNSYNYGYTF. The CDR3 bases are TGCAGTGCTAGCGTCAGGAACTCTTACAACTATGGCTACACCTTC.

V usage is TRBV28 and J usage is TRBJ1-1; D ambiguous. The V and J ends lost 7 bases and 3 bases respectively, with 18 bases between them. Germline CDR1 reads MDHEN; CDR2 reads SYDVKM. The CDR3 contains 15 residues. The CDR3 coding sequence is TGTGCCAGCACTATCGGACGGAAGGTTTACACTGAAGCTTTCTTT. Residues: CASTIGRKVYTEAFF.

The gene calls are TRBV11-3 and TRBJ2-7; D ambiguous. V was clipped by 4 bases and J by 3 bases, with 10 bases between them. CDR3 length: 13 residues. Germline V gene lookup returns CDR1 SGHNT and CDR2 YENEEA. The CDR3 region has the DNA TGTGCCAGCAGCTCGCCCCGGGTCTACGAGCAGTACTTC. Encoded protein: CASSSPRVYEQYF. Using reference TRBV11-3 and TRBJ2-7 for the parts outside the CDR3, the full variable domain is EAGVVQSPRYKIIEKKQPVAFWCNPISGHNTLYWYLQNLGQGPELLIRYENEEAVDDSQLPKDRFSAERLKGVDSTLKIQPAELGDSAVYLCASSSPRVYEQYFGPGTRLTVT.

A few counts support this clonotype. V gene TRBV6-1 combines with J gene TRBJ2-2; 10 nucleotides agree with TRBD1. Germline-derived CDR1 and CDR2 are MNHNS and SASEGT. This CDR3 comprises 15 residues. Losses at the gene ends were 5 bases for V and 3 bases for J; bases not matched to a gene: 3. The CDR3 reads CASSTGTGDTGELFF. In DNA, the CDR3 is TGTGCCAGCAGTACCGGGACAGGGGACACCGGGGAGCTGTTTTTT.

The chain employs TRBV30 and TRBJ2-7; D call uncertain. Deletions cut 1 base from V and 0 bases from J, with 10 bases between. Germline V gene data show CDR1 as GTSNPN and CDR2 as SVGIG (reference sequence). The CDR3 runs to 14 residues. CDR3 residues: CAWSGGTRSYEQYF. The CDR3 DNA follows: TGTGCCTGGAGTGGAGGTACCCGCTCCTACGAGCAGTACTTC. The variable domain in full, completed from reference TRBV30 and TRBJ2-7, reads SQTIHQWPATLVQPVGSPLSLECTVEGTSNPNLYWYRQAAGRGLQLLFYSVGIGQISSEVPQNLSASRPQDRQFILSSKKLLLSDSGFYLCAWSGGTRSYEQYFGPGTRLTVT.

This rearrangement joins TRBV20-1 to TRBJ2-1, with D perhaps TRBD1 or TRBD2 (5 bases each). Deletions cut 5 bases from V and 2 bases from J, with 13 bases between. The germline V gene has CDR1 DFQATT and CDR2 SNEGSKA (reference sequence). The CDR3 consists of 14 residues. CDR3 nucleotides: TGCAGTGCTCCGGGGCGCGAGACCTACAATGAGCAGTTCTTC. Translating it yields CSAPGRETYNEQFF.

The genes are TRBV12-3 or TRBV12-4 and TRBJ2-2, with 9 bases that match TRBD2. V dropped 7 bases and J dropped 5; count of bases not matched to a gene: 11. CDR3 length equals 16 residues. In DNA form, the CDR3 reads TGTGCCAGCAAGGCGCGGGAGGGCCCTGGAACCGGGGAGCTGTTTTTT. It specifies CASKAREGPGTGELFF.

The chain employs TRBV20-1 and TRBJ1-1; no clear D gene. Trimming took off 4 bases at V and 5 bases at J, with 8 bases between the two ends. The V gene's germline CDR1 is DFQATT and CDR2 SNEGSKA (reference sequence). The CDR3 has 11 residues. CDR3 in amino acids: CSATEYTEAFF. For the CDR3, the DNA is TGCAGTGCTACGGAGTATACTGAAGCTTTCTTT.

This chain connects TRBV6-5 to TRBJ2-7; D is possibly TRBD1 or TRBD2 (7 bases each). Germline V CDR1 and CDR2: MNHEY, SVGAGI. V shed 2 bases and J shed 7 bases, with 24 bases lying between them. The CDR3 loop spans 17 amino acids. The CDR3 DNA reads TGTGCCAGCAGTTACAGCGCGCTAGGGAGCGGGACAGTAGAGCAGTACTTC. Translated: CASSYSALGSGTVEQYF.

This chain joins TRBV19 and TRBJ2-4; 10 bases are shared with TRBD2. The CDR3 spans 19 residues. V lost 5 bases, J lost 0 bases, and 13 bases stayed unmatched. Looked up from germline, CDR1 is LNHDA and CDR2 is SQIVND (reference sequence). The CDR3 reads CASSFSTGTSELAKNIQYF. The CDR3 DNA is TGTGCCAGTAGTTTCTCTACCGGGACTAGCGAATTAGCCAAAAACATTCAGTACTTC.

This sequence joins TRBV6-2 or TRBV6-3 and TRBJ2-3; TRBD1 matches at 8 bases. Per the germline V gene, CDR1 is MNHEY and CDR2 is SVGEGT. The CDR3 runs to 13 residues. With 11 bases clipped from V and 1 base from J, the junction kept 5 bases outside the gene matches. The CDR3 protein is CAGQQGGTDTQYF. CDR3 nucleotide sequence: TGTGCCGGGCAACAGGGGGGCACAGATACGCAGTATTTT.

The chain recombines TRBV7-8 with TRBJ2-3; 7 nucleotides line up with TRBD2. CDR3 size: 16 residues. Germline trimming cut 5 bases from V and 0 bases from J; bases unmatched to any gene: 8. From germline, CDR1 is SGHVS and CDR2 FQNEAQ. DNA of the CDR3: TGTGCCAGCAGCCCTCGGACTAGAGGGAGCACAGATACGCAGTATTTT. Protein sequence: CASSPRTRGSTDTQYF. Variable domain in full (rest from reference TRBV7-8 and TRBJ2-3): GAGVSQSPRYKVAKRGQDVALRCDPISGHVSLFWYQQALGQGPEFLTYFQNEAQLDKSGLPSDRFFAERPEGSVSTLKIQRTQQEDSAVYLCASSPRTRGSTDTQYFGPGTRLTVL.

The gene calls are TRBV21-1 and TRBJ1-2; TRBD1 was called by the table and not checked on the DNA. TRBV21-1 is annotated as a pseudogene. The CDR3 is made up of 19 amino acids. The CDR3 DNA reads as TGTGCCAGCAGCAAAGGGGGGAGGCAGGGGGCCAGTGGGGCCTATGGCTACACCTTC. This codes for CASSKGGRQGASGAYGYTF.

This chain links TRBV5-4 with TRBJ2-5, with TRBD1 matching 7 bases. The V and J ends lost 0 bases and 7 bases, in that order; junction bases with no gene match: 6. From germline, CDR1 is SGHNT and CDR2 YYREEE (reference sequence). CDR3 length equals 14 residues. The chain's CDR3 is CASSLETGRGTQYF. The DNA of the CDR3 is TGTGCCAGCAGCTTGGAGACAGGGCGAGGGACCCAGTACTTC.

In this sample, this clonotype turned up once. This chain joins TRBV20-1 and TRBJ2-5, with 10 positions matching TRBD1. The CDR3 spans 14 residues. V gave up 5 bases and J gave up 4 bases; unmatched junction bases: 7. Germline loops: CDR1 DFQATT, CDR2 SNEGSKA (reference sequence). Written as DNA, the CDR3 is TGCAGTGCTTTTGACAGGGGGCGAGGAGAGACCCAGTACTTC. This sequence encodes CSAFDRGRGETQYF.

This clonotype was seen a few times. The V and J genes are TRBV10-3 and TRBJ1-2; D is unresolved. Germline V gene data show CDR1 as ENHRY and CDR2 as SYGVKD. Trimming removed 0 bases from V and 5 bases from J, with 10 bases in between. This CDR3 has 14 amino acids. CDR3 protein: CAISESRKGYGYTF. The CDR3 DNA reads TGTGCCATCAGTGAGTCGAGGAAGGGTTATGGCTACACCTTC.

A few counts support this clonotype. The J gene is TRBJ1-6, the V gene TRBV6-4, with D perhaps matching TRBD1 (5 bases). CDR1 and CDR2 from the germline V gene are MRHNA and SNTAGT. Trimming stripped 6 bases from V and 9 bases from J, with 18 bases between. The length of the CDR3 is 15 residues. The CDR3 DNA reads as TGTGCCAGCAGGGCCGGGGCCACCAGCGGTTCACCCCTCCACTTT. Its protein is CASRAGATSGSPLHF.

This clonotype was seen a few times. CDR3 amino acids: CASSLRGRGWTDTQYF. CDR3 in DNA: TGTGCCAGCAGTTTAAGGGGCAGGGGATGGACAGATACGCAGTATTTT. V and J are TRBV27 and TRBJ2-3, with D tentatively TRBD1 (6 bases). Trimming took 2 bases from V and 3 from J, leaving 15 bases between them. CDR3 length: 16 amino acids. Germline V CDR1 and CDR2: MNHEY, SMNVEV (reference sequence).

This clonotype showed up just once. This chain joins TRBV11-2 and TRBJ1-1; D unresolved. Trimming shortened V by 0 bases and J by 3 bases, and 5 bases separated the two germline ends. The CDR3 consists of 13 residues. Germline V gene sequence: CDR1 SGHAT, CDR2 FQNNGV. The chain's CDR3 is CASSLDPYTEAFF. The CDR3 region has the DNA TGTGCCAGCAGCTTAGATCCCTACACTGAAGCTTTCTTT. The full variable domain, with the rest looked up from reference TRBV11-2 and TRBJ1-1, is EAGVAQSPRYKIIEKRQSVAFWCNPISGHATLYWYQQILGQGPKLLIQFQNNGVVDDSQLPKDRFSAERLKGVDSTLKIQPAKLEDSAVYLCASSLDPYTEAFFGQGTRLTVV.

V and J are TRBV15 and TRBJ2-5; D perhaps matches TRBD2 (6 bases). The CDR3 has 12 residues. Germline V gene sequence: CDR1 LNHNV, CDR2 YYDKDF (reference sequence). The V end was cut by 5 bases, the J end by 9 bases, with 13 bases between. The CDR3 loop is CATSVGGAAQYF. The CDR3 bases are TGTGCCACCAGCGTAGGCGGGGCGGCCCAGTACTTC.

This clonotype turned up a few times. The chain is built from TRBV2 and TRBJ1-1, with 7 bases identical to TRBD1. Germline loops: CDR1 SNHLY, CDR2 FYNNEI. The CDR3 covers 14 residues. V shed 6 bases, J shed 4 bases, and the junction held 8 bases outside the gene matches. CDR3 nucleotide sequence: TGTGCCAGCAGCCAGACAGGGACGGGCACTGAAGCTTTCTTT. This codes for CASSQTGTGTEAFF.